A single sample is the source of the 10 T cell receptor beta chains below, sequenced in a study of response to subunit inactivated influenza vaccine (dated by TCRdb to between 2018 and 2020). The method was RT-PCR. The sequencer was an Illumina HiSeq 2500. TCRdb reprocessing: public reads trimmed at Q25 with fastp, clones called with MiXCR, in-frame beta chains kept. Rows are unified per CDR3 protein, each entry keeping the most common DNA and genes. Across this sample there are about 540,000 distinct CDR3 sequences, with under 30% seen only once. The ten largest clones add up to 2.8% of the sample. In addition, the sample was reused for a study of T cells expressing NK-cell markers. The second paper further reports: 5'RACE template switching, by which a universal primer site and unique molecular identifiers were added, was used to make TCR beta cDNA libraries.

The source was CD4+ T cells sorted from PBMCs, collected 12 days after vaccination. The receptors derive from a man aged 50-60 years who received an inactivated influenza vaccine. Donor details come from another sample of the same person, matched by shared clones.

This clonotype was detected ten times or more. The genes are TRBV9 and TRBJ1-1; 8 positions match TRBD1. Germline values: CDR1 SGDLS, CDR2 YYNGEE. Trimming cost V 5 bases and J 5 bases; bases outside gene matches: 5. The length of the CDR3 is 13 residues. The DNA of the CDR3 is TGTGCCAGCAGTGTCGGACAGGGAACTGAAGCTTTCTTT. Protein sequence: CASSVGQGTEAFF.

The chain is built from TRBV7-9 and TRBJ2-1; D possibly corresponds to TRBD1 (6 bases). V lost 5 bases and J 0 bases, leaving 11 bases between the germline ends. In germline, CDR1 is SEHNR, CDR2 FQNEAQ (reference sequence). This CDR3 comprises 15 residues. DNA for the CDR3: TGTGCCAGCAGCCGCACAGGGAACTCCTACAATGAGCAGTTCTTC. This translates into CASSRTGNSYNEQFF.

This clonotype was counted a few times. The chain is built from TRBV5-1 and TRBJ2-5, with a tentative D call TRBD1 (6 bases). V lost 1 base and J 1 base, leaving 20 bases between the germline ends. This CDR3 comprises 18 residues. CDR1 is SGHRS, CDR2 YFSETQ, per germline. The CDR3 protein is CASSLRVRTANLQETQYF. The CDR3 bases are TGCGCCAGCAGCTTGCGTGTTCGGACAGCGAACCTCCAAGAGACCCAGTACTTC.

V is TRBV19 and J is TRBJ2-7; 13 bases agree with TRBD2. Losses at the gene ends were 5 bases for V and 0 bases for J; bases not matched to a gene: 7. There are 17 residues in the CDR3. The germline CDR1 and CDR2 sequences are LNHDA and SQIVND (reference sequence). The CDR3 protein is CASSPRTSGSRSYEQYF. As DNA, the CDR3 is TGTGCCAGTAGTCCAAGGACTAGCGGGAGCCGCTCCTACGAGCAGTACTTC.

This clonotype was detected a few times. Here the CDR3 reads CASSPKQETQYF. CDR3 sequence (DNA): TGTGCCAGCAGCCCCAAACAAGAGACCCAGTACTTC. The rearrangement uses TRBV7-2 and TRBJ2-5, with D unresolved. The germline CDR1 and CDR2 sequences are SGHTA and FQGNSA. This CDR3 region has 12 residues. Deletions cut 5 bases from V and 2 bases from J, with 6 bases between.

CDR3 DNA: TGTGCCAGTAGTATGGACCGGACAGGGTTGGCTTTCTTT. It is translated as CASSMDRTGLAFF. The chain couples TRBV19 to TRBJ1-1, with 8 nucleotides matching TRBD1. The CDR3 runs 13 residues. Germline V gene data show CDR1 as LNHDA and CDR2 as SQIVND (reference sequence). After removal of 3 bases from V and 11 bases from J, the junction contained 8 bases not matched to a gene.

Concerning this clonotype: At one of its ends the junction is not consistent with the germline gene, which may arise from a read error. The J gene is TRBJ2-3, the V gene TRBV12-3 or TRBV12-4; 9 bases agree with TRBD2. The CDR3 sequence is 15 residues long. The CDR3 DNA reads TGTGCCAGCAGTATAGCGGGAGCCCCCACAGATACGCAGTATTTT. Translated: CASSIAGAPTDTQYF.

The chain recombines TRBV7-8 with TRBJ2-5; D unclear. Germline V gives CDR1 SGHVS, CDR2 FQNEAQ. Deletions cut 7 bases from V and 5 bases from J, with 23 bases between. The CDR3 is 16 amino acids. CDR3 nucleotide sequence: TGTGCCAGCAACACCCCCTGGAGTAAGGGTCGGGAGACCCAGTACTTC. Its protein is CASNTPWSKGRETQYF.

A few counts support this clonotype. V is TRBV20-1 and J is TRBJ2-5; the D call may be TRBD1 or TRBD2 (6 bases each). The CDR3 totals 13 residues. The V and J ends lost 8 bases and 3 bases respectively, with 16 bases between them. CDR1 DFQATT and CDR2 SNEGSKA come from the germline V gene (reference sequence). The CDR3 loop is CSLAGGEKETQYF. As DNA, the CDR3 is TGCAGTCTAGCCGGGGGCGAAAAAGAGACCCAGTACTTC.

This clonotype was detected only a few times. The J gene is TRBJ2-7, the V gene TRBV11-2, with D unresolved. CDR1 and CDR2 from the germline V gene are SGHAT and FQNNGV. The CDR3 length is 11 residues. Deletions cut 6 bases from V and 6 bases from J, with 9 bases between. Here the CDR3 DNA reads TGTGCCAGCAGACTAATGGGCGAGCAGTACTTC. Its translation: CASRLMGEQYF. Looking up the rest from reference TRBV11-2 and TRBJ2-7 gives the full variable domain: EAGVAQSPRYKIIEKRQSVAFWCNPISGHATLYWYQQILGQGPKLLIQFQNNGVVDDSQLPKDRFSAERLKGVDSTLKIQPAKLEDSAVYLCASRLMGEQYFGPGTRLTVT.